These 22 T cell receptor beta chains were all obtained from the same sample, sequenced in a study of CD8 T cells in ankylosing spondylitis. Each CDR3 protein gets one entry after TCRdb re-called the 5' RACE reads with MiXCR. In the table there are 290,000 or so distinct CDR3 sequences, roughly 20% of which are singletons. Sequenced sample: blood, either unsorted or a sorted T cell fraction (not recorded which). The source is a female donor with ankylosing spondylitis or in good health (not recorded which).

This clonotype has a handful of counts. The CDR3 reads CASSSYQGGIIYEQYF. The CDR3 nucleotides are TGTGCCAGCAGCTCCTATCAGGGGGGGATTATCTACGAGCAGTACTTC. The chain couples TRBV6-1 to TRBJ2-7, with D perhaps matching TRBD1 or TRBD2 (7 bases each). Germline V gene sequence: CDR1 MNHNS, CDR2 SASEGT. V was pared by 6 bases and J by 3 bases, with 21 bases between. This CDR3 has 16 residues.

This clonotype has just a few counts. The chain recombines TRBV20-1 with TRBJ1-2, with TRBD1 matching over 7 bases. CDR1 DFQATT and CDR2 SNEGSKA come from the germline V gene (reference sequence). J was trimmed by 2 bases and V by 8 bases; bases with no gene match: 2. The CDR3 has 11 amino acids. The DNA of the CDR3 is TGCAGTACGACAGGGAACTATGGCTACACCTTC. This encodes CSTTGNYGYTF.

This sequence joins TRBV20-1 and TRBJ2-1; either TRBD1 or TRBD2 may supply D (5 bases each). This CDR3 has 15 amino acids. The ends were cut back, 3 bases at V and 5 bases at J, with 17 bases in the middle. CDR1 DFQATT and CDR2 SNEGSKA come from the germline V gene (reference sequence). The CDR3 sequence is CSARDALRGHNEQFF. CDR3 bases: TGCAGTGCTAGGGACGCCTTAAGGGGACACAATGAGCAGTTCTTC.

V gene TRBV20-1 combines with J gene TRBJ1-4; 7 positions match TRBD1. The CDR3 totals 13 residues. Germline loops: CDR1 DFQATT, CDR2 SNEGSKA (reference sequence). The J segment lost 7 bases and the V segment lost 5 bases, leaving 7 bases of the junction unmatched. CDR3 residues: CSAHQGEGEKLFF. The CDR3 DNA reads as TGCAGTGCTCACCAGGGGGAAGGTGAAAAACTGTTTTTT.

This clonotype occurred a few times. The chain combines TRBV2 with TRBJ1-2; 9 bases are shared with TRBD1. CDR3 length: 15 residues. The V gene end was trimmed by 6 bases and the J gene end by 2 bases; junction bases not matched to a gene: 7. In germline, CDR1 is SNHLY, CDR2 FYNNEI. Here the CDR3 reads CASRDTGGRNYGYTF. DNA for the CDR3: TGTGCCAGCAGGGACACAGGGGGCCGGAACTATGGCTACACCTTC.

In this sample, this clonotype turned up a few times. The chain employs TRBV3-1 and TRBJ2-4; D may be TRBD2 (5 bases). The germline V and J ends were trimmed by 1 base and 1 base, with 14 bases remaining between them. Germline CDR1 is LGHDT and CDR2 is YNNKEL (reference sequence). This CDR3 spans 17 amino acids. The CDR3 nucleotides read TGTGCCAGCAGCCAAGTATCTAGCCGGATTGCCAAAAACATTCAGTACTTC. This gives the protein CASSQVSSRIAKNIQYF. Using reference TRBV3-1 and TRBJ2-4 for the parts outside the CDR3, the full variable domain is DTAVSQTPKYLVTQMGNDKSIKCEQNLGHDTMYWYKQDSKKFLKIMFSYNNKELIINETVPNRFSPKSPDKAHLNLHINSLELGDSAVYFCASSQVSSRIAKNIQYFGAGTRLSVL.

The genes are TRBV7-9 and TRBJ2-1; tentative D call: TRBD1 (6 bases). The CDR3 covers 14 residues. Per the germline V gene, CDR1 is SEHNR and CDR2 is FQNEAQ (reference sequence). V was shortened by 5 bases and J by 6 bases, with 14 bases between the two germline ends. The CDR3, as DNA: TGTGCCAGCAGCCCCACAGGGTTAGTCAATGAGCAGTTCTTC. Amino acids: CASSPTGLVNEQFF.

This clonotype showed up just a few times. J is TRBJ1-2 and V is TRBV6-1; D gene unclear. Trimming cost V 6 bases and J 4 bases, with 18 bases left between them. CDR1 and CDR2 from the germline V gene are MNHNS and SASEGT. The CDR3 consists of 15 residues. The CDR3 here is CASRGRLWVSYGYTF. The CDR3 nucleotides are TGTGCCAGCAGAGGGCGCTTGTGGGTCTCCTATGGCTACACCTTC.

This clonotype was picked up a small number of times. J is TRBJ2-7 and V is TRBV4-3, with D tentatively TRBD2 (6 bases). The CDR3 consists of 14 residues. The V end lost 0 bases, the J end lost 4 bases, and 10 bases lay between the germline ends. Germline values: CDR1 LGHNA, CDR2 YSLEER. The CDR3 DNA is TGCGCCAGCAGCCAAGAATCGCGGGATTACGAGCAGTACTTC. It is translated as CASSQESRDYEQYF.

This clonotype was observed many times. The rearrangement uses TRBV6-1 and TRBJ1-2; a possible D gene is TRBD1 (5 bases). Germline V CDR1 and CDR2: MNHNS, SASEGT. The CDR3 is made up of 13 amino acids. Trimming removed 2 bases at V and 4 bases at J, with 8 bases between. This CDR3 is CASSETGIYGYTF. DNA for the CDR3: TGTGCCAGCAGTGAAACAGGAATCTATGGCTACACCTTC.

The sample holds a few counts of this clonotype. This chain connects TRBV30 to TRBJ2-1; possible D gene TRBD2, 5 bases. The CDR3 has 11 residues. CDR1 is GTSNPN and CDR2 is SVGIG in the germline V gene (reference sequence). Trimming removed 1 base from V and 10 bases from J, with 8 bases in between. CDR3 residues: CAWSARVEQFF. The CDR3, as DNA: TGTGCCTGGAGTGCGCGGGTCGAGCAGTTCTTC.

This clonotype showed up many times. The J gene is TRBJ2-7, the V gene TRBV29-1; TRBD1 matches 9 bases. V lost 5 bases and J lost 2; bases outside the gene matches: 10. The CDR3 is made up of 15 amino acids. Germline V CDR1 and CDR2: SQVTM, ANQGSEA. The CDR3, as DNA: TGCAGCGTTACAGTGAGGACAGGGGATCCCTACGAGCAGTACTTC. The encoded protein is CSVTVRTGDPYEQYF.

V and J are TRBV6-1 and TRBJ1-1; TRBD1 is a possible D gene (5 bases). From germline, CDR1 is MNHNS and CDR2 SASEGT. The CDR3 is made up of 14 amino acids. The germline V and J ends were trimmed by 6 bases and 1 base, with 12 bases remaining between them. CDR3 protein: CASSVRGANTEAFF. Written as DNA, the CDR3 is TGTGCCAGCAGCGTTAGAGGGGCGAACACTGAAGCTTTCTTT.

The genes are TRBV5-1 and TRBJ2-5; D gene uncertain. From germline, CDR1 is SGHRS and CDR2 YFSETQ. The CDR3 length is 12 residues. The V end was cut by 4 bases, the J end by 5 bases, with 9 bases between. The CDR3, as DNA: TGCGCCAGCAGCGTTTCCCGGGAGACCCAGTACTTC. This codes for CASSVSRETQYF.

The genes are TRBV20-1 and TRBJ2-1, with D perhaps TRBD2 (6 bases). Germline CDR1 reads DFQATT; CDR2 reads SNEGSKA (reference sequence). The CDR3 consists of 15 residues. V lost 3 bases and J 2 bases, leaving 14 bases between the germline ends. This CDR3 is CSARGGRGTYNEQFF. Here the CDR3 DNA reads TGCAGTGCTAGGGGGGGTCGGGGCACCTACAATGAGCAGTTCTTC.

The CDR3 loop is CASSKQGGEQFF. The CDR3 coding sequence is TGTGCCAGCAGCAAACAGGGAGGAGAGCAGTTCTTC. The chain links TRBV12-3 or TRBV12-4 to TRBJ2-1; D possibly matches TRBD1 or TRBD2 (6 bases each). Trimming took off 6 bases at V and 10 bases at J, with 13 bases between the two ends. The CDR3 length is 12 residues.

This clonotype showed up just a few times. This chain links TRBV7-2 with TRBJ2-1; 8 bases are a match to TRBD1. Losses at the gene ends were 6 bases for V and 2 bases for J; bases not matched to a gene: 3. Germline-derived CDR1 and CDR2 are SGHTA and FQGNSA. The CDR3 covers 14 residues. CDR3 protein: CASRSGQAYNEQFF. DNA for the CDR3: TGTGCCAGCAGGTCGGGACAGGCCTACAATGAGCAGTTCTTC.

The gene calls are TRBV10-3 and TRBJ1-1; 8 bases align to TRBD1. CDR3 length: 14 residues. Germline CDR1 and CDR2: ENHRY and SYGVKD. Unmatched junction bases numbered 2, after V lost 2 bases and J lost 3 bases. CDR3 nucleotide sequence: TGTGCCATCAGTGAGATCAGGGGGCACACTGAAGCTTTCTTT. As protein: CAISEIRGHTEAFF.

This clonotype occurred a few times. The rearrangement joins TRBV11-2 to TRBJ2-3; 9 bases are a match to TRBD2. CDR1 SGHAT and CDR2 FQNNGV come from the germline V gene. This CDR3 has 17 residues. The V segment lost 3 bases and the J segment 0 bases; nucleotides outside the gene matches: 7. The CDR3: CASSLITSGSSTDTQYF. CDR3 coding DNA: TGTGCCAGCAGCTTGATCACTAGCGGGTCTAGCACAGATACGCAGTATTTT.

This chain joins TRBV6-5 and TRBJ1-1, with D uncertain. This CDR3 comprises 11 residues. Trimming cost V 10 bases and J 3 bases, with 9 bases left between them. The V gene's germline CDR1 is MNHEY and CDR2 SVGAGI. Here the CDR3 reads CATRRDTEAFF. The CDR3 bases are TGTGCCACCCGGAGGGACACTGAAGCTTTCTTT.

This clonotype showed up just a few times. The chain couples TRBV6-2 or TRBV6-3 to TRBJ1-1, with TRBD1 as a possible D gene (6 bases). Trimming removed 4 bases from V and 6 bases from J, with 24 bases in between. The CDR3 runs to 17 residues. Germline CDR1 and CDR2: MNHEY and SVGEGT. The CDR3 nucleotides read TGTGCCAGCAGTTCCTTCGGACAGCCCGCCTTGGGCCCTGAAGCTTTCTTT. As protein: CASSSFGQPALGPEAFF.

This clonotype appeared a few times. The chain combines TRBV2 with TRBJ1-2, with unresolved D. This CDR3 is built from 14 residues. The germline V and J ends were trimmed by 4 bases and 10 bases, with 19 bases remaining between them. The germline V gene encodes CDR1 SNHLY and CDR2 FYNNEI. The CDR3 DNA is TGTGCCAGCAGTGTGAGGTCTCACCCCCTTAACTACACCTTC. This translates into CASSVRSHPLNYTF.